This T cell receptor (beta chain) was identified during a study of T cells in Graves' hyperthyroidism and ophthalmopathy. This CDR3 comprises 16 residues. V trimming: 3 bases; J trimming: 7 bases; junction bases outside the gene matches: 10. Germline V CDR1 and CDR2: SNHLY, FYNNEI. Patients having uncontrolled infection, another autoimmune disease, pregnancy or lactation were not included. There were TCR beta CDR3 regions amplified from RNA transcripts. An initial round of RT-PCR targeting the TCR CDR3 relied on the HTBI primer set. MiXCR, run by TCRdb on the multiplex PCR reads, gives a single entry per CDR3 protein. Of 560,000 or so distinct CDR3 sequences listed, under 60% are singletons.

The chain links TRBV2 to TRBJ2-2; 8 bases map to TRBD2. The source is a woman between 18 and 30 years old with Graves' hyperthyroidism. The sample was peripheral blood or thyroid tissue (not recorded which). CDR3 nucleotide sequence: TGTGCCAGCAGTGATGGTTATGGTGGGACTAGCGGGGAGCTGTTTTTT. Amino acid sequence: CASSDGYGGTSGELFF.